This TCR beta chain was identified in a study of early T cells in non-severe SARS-CoV-2 infection. Individually, cDNA molecules had unique molecular identifiers attached to them. TCRdb re-called the 5' RACE reads through MiXCR, storing one row per CDR3 protein. This table holds about 55,000 distinct CDR3 sequences, under 7.5% found once. Germline V gives CDR1 MNHNS, CDR2 SASEGT. CDR3 size: 12 residues. This specimen consisted of whole blood, obtained at baseline. This TCR was sampled from an adult who was a healthcare worker with PCR-confirmed SARS-CoV-2 infection or an uninfected control (not recorded which). V is TRBV6-1 and J is TRBJ2-7; TRBD1 agrees at 8 bases. DNA of the CDR3: TGTGCAGGGGACAGGCGCTCCTACGAGCAGTACTTC. Translating gives CAGDRRSYEQYF.